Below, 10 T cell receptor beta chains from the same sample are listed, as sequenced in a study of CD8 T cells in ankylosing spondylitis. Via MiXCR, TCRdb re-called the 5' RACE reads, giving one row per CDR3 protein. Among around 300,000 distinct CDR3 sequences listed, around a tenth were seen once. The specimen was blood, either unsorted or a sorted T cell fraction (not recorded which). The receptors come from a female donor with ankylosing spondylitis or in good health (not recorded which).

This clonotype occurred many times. The CDR3: CASSFGGASYEQYF. DNA for the CDR3: TGTGCCAGCAGTTTTGGTGGGGCGTCGTACGAGCAGTACTTC. This chain joins TRBV12-3 or TRBV12-4 and TRBJ2-7; D is perhaps TRBD1 (5 bases). There are 14 residues in the CDR3. Trimming removed 3 bases from V and 4 bases from J, with 13 bases in between.

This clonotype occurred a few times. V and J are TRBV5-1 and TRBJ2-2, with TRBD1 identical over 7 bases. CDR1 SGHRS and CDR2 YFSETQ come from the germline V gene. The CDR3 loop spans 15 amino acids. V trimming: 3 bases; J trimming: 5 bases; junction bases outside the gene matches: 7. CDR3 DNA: TGCGCCAGCAGCTCGCCACCACAGGGGACCGGGGAGCTGTTTTTT. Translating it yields CASSSPPQGTGELFF.

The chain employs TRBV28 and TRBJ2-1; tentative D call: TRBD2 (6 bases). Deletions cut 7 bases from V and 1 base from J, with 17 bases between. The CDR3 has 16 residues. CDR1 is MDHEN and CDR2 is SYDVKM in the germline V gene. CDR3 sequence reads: CASNVIGSESYNEQFF. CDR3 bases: TGTGCCAGCAACGTTATCGGGAGCGAATCCTACAATGAGCAGTTCTTC.

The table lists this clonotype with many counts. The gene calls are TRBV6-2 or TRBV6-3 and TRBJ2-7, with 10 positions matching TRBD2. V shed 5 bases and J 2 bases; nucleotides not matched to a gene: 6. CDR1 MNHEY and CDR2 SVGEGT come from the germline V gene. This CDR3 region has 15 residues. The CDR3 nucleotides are TGTGCCAGCAGTCCGGGACTAGCGATAACCTACGAGCAGTACTTC. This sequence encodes CASSPGLAITYEQYF.

CDR3 nucleotides: TGCAGTGCTAGAAGCGGGAGTAACGGGGAGCTGTTTTTT. Protein: CSARSGSNGELFF. The V gene is TRBV20-1, the J gene TRBJ2-2; TRBD2 matches at 8 bases. The CDR3 extends over 13 amino acids. Germline CDR1 and CDR2: DFQATT and SNEGSKA (reference sequence). V was clipped by 2 bases and J by 7 bases; unmatched bases: 3.

CDR3 protein: CASRLILQVLGVGANVLTF. The CDR3 bases are TGTGCCAGCAGACTCATTCTACAGGTTCTTGGGGTTGGGGCCAACGTCCTGACTTTC. The chain links TRBV4-2 to TRBJ2-6, with D tentatively TRBD1 (5 bases). Trimming stripped 6 bases from V and 3 bases from J, with 24 bases between. Per germline, CDR1 LGHNA and CDR2 YNFKEQ. This CDR3 contains 19 residues.

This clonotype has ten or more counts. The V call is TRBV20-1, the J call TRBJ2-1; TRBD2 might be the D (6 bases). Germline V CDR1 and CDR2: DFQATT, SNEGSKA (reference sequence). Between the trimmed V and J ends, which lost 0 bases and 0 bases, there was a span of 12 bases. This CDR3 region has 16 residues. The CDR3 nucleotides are TGCAGTGCTAGAGATTTCGGGACTTTCTCCTACAATGAGCAGTTCTTC. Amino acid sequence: CSARDFGTFSYNEQFF.

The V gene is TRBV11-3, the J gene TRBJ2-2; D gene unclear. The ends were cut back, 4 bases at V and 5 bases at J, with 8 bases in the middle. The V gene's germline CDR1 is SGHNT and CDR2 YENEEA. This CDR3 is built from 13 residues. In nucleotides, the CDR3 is TGTGCCAGCAGCTCCTCCAGAACCGGGGAGCTGTTTTTT. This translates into CASSSSRTGELFF.

CDR3 amino acids: CSAPSAGVGFNEQFF. The CDR3, as DNA: TGCAGTGCACCCTCAGCGGGAGTGGGGTTCAATGAGCAGTTCTTC. The rearrangement uses TRBV20-1 and TRBJ2-1, with 8 bases aligning to TRBD2. Germline-derived CDR1 and CDR2 are DFQATT and SNEGSKA (reference sequence). The CDR3 is 15 amino acids. J gave up 6 bases and V 6 bases, and 13 bases lay outside the gene matches.

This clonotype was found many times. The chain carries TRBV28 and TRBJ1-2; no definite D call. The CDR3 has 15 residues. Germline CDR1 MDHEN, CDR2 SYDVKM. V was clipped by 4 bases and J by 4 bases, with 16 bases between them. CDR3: CASSSPDGLSYGYTF. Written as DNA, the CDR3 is TGTGCCAGCAGTTCCCCGGACGGGTTGAGCTATGGCTACACCTTC.